The clone carrying this TCR beta chain was observed at least ten times. Noted time point: pre-sensitization, week 0. The treatment here: therapeutic diphenylcyclopropenone sensitization with weekly scalp DPC. Unfractionated whole blood yielded total RNA. This entry belongs to a study of human T cells and chemical hapten exposure. TCRdb fed the RACE reads into MiXCR, producing one record per CDR3 protein. The repertoire holds 87,000 or so distinct CDR3 sequences, with about 8.9% as singletons. V was trimmed by 2 bases and J by 9 bases, leaving 5 bases between them. The CDR3 has 11 residues. The receptor was derived from a woman aged 40 to 50 with alopecia areata. Some clones in this sample may be carry-over from other donors' samples. Sequencing was performed on whole blood, taken in connection with sensitization to the hapten diphenylcyclopropenone (DPC). The rearrangement links TRBV12-3 or TRBV12-4 to TRBJ2-4; the D is unclear. The CDR3 DNA follows: TGTGCCAGCAGTTTACAAGGCATTCAGTACTTC. Its protein product is CASSLQGIQYF.